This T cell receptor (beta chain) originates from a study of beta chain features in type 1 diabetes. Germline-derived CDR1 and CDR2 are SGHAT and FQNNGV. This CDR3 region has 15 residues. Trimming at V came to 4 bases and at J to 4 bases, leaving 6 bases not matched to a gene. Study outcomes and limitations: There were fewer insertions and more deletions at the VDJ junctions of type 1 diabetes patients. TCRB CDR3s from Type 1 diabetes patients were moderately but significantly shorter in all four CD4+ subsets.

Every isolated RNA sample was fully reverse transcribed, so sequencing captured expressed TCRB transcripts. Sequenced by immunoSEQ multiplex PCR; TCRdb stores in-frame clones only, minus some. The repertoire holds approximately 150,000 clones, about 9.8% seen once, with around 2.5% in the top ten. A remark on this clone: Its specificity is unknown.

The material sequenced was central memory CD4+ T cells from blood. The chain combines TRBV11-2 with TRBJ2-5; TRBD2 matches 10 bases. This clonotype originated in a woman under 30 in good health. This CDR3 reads CASSSQRGGIETQYF. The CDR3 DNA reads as TGTGCCAGCAGCTCCCAGCGGGGGGGCATAGAGACCCAGTACTTC. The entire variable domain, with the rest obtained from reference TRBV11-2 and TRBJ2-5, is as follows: EAGVAQSPRYKIIEKRQSVAFWCNPISGHATLYWYQQILGQGPKLLIQFQNNGVVDDSQLPKDRFSAERLKGVDSTLKIQPAKLEDSAVYLCASSSQRGGIETQYFGPGTRLLVL.